This TCR beta chain originates from a study of blood T cells in healthy people across ages. Whole-study context: Per two T cells, template switching captured roughly one barcoded beta molecule. Study-wide points: Diversity of TCR beta correlated strongly with naive T cell percentage. Long-lived donors had more naive CD4+ cells and higher diversity than aged donors.

This clonotype has at least ten counts. Its antigen is unknown. Primed by a sample-barcoded 5' primer and a J-beta primer mix, a second PCR proceeded for about 6 to 11 cycles. TCRdb re-derived calls from the 5' RACE reads in MiXCR, one entry per CDR3 protein. The profile shows roughly 1.5 million distinct CDR3 sequences, approximately 43% of them singletons. Researchers collected ten milliliters of peripheral blood from every single donor. This receptor was identified in a young woman in good health. Sequenced sample: blood.

CDR3 residues: CASGDSNQPQHF. DNA for the CDR3: TGTGCCAGCGGGGATAGCAATCAGCCCCAGCATTTT. V and J are TRBV6-2 or TRBV6-3 and TRBJ1-5, with unresolved D. The CDR3 spans 12 residues. With 8 bases removed from V and 0 bases from J, the gap between germline ends came to 5 bases. Germline CDR1 is MNHEY and CDR2 is SVGEGT.